The 9 T cell receptor beta chains listed next were all sequenced from one sample in a study of T cells expressing NK-cell markers (TCRdb year 2020). Library construction relied on 5' RACE. Sequencing was carried out with an Illumina HiSeq 2000. Following TCRdb reprocessing, every CDR3 protein sequence forms one entry, and DNA is not provided. This sample's table lists roughly 150,000 distinct CDR3 sequences. The ten largest clones add up to 20% of the sample. Sequencing was carried out using blood T cells: a sorted CD56 or NKG2C T cell subset, CD4+ or CD8+ T cells, or bulk PBMC T cells (not recorded which). The receptors derive from a man aged 18-75 years in good health.

The CDR3: CSARDRGLAGLRETQYF. V is TRBV20-1 and J is TRBJ2-5; TCRdb's D call, TRBD2, is unchecked because there is no DNA. CDR1 is DFQATT and CDR2 is SNEGSKA in the germline V gene (reference sequence). CDR3 length: 17 amino acids.

The V call is TRBV19, the J call TRBJ2-2; the D gene TCRdb calls, TRBD2, cannot be checked with no DNA. CDR1 and CDR2 (germline): LNHDA, SQIVND (reference sequence). The CDR3 runs 16 residues. The CDR3 protein is CAIASASGENTGELFF.

The rearrangement joins TRBV9 to TRBJ2-7; there is no DNA to check the TCRdb D call of TRBD1. There are 15 residues in the CDR3. The germline gives CDR1 SGDLS, CDR2 YYNGEE. The CDR3 sequence is CASGSPVTGESEQYF.

V and J are TRBV2 and TRBJ1-2. There are 15 residues in the CDR3. The germline V gene has CDR1 SNHLY and CDR2 FYNNEI. CDR3 loop: CASSPRIGAYYGYTF.

The V gene is TRBV5-5, the J gene TRBJ2-1. The CDR3 covers 13 residues. Germline CDR1 and CDR2: SGHKS and YYEKEE (reference sequence). CDR3 residues: CASSLGPDNEQFF.

The chain recombines TRBV7-9 with TRBJ2-5; TCRdb names TRBD1, which stays unverified in the absence of DNA. The CDR3 is 15 amino acids. Germline V gene data show CDR1 as SEHNR and CDR2 as FQNEAQ (reference sequence). CDR3 residues: CASSHPHQPQETQYF.

This rearrangement joins TRBV6-5 to TRBJ2-7; TCRdb proposes TRBD1, but this gene call is untestable without DNA. Germline loops: CDR1 MNHEY, CDR2 SVGAGI. The CDR3 has 14 residues. The CDR3 protein is CASSYGGGSSEQYF.

This sequence joins TRBV7-9 and TRBJ1-2; TCRdb outputs TRBD1, but without DNA this stays unchecked. The CDR3 is 15 residues long. CDR1 SEHNR and CDR2 FQNEAQ come from the germline V gene (reference sequence). CDR3 residues: CASSLARGANYGYTF.

The V gene is TRBV20-1, the J gene TRBJ2-7; without DNA, the TCRdb call of TRBD1 cannot be checked. The CDR3 length is 12 residues. From germline, CDR1 is DFQATT and CDR2 SNEGSKA (reference sequence). CDR3 sequence: CSARPFPGEQYF.